Shown below are 10 T cell receptor beta chains from a single sample sequenced in a study of vaccination and CD4 T cells after COVID-19. These receptors have no identified antigens. Stated treatment: roughly 11-day PBMC culture with coronavirus spike peptide pools or control peptides (ViraFEST assay). Sequencing of cultured CD4+ T cell DNA used the Oncomine TCR Beta short-read assay. Using its own MiXCR run on the PCR reads, TCRdb lists one record per CDR3 protein. This table has some 21,000 distinct CDR3 sequences, approximately 45% appearing once. Material: CD4+ T cells from blood, cultured in vitro, obtained before SARS-CoV-2 vaccination. The source of these receptors is a human donor who had recovered from COVID-19.

This chain uses TRBV20-1 with TRBJ1-1; no reliable D call. This CDR3 has 14 amino acids. Germline lookup yields CDR1 DFQATT and CDR2 SNEGSKA (reference sequence). With 5 bases removed from V and 2 bases from J, the gap between germline ends came to 15 bases. In DNA, the CDR3 is TGCAGTGCTCTCAAAAAATATAGTAACACTGAAGCTTTCTTT. Translated: CSALKKYSNTEAFF.

The J gene is TRBJ2-5, the V gene TRBV20-1, with 12 nucleotides matching TRBD2. From germline, CDR1 is DFQATT and CDR2 SNEGSKA (reference sequence). The trim removed 3 bases at V and 2 bases at J, leaving 7 bases unmatched. The CDR3 has 16 amino acids. The CDR3 here is CSARRLAGGRQETQYF. In nucleotides, the CDR3 is TGCAGTGCTAGGCGGCTAGCGGGAGGGCGACAAGAGACCCAGTACTTC.

The chain uses TRBV20-1 and TRBJ1-1, with TRBD1 matching over 7 bases. The CDR3 length is 13 residues. The V segment lost 6 bases and the J segment 7 bases; nucleotides outside the gene matches: 11. The germline V gene encodes CDR1 DFQATT and CDR2 SNEGSKA (reference sequence). The CDR3 sequence is CSARRTGEDEAFF. DNA of the CDR3: TGCAGTGCAAGAAGAACAGGGGAGGATGAAGCTTTCTTT.

The chain employs TRBV27 and TRBJ2-6; TRBD2 might be the D (5 bases). V lost 8 bases, J lost 0 bases, and 8 bases lay in between. Germline loops: CDR1 MNHEY, CDR2 SMNVEV (reference sequence). The CDR3 totals 14 residues. The CDR3 spells CASQGSSGANVLTF. The CDR3 DNA sequence: TGTGCCAGCCAAGGGAGCTCTGGGGCCAACGTCCTGACTTTC.

This clonotype was observed a handful of times. The chain carries TRBV20-1 and TRBJ1-1, with a possible D match to TRBD1 (6 bases). The CDR3 has 14 residues. Deletions cut 1 base from V and 1 base from J, with 10 bases between. The germline CDR1 and CDR2 sequences are DFQATT and SNEGSKA (reference sequence). The CDR3 DNA reads TGCAGTGCTAGAGTCCCAGGGGCGAACACTGAAGCTTTCTTT. Translation: CSARVPGANTEAFF.

The gene calls are TRBV7-8 and TRBJ1-4; 7 bases map to TRBD1. Germline CDR1 SGHVS, CDR2 FQNEAQ. The CDR3 is 13 residues long. V lost 4 bases, J lost 8 bases, and 4 bases stayed unmatched. The CDR3 here is CASSYRGGEKLFF. CDR3 DNA sequence: TGTGCCAGCAGCTACAGGGGTGGAGAAAAACTGTTTTTT. The full variable domain, its missing parts supplied by reference TRBV7-8 and TRBJ1-4, is GAGVSQSPRYKVAKRGQDVALRCDPISGHVSLFWYQQALGQGPEFLTYFQNEAQLDKSGLPSDRFFAERPEGSVSTLKIQRTQQEDSAVYLCASSYRGGEKLFFGSGTQLSVL.

V usage is TRBV19 and J usage is TRBJ1-2; D is undetermined. Germline CDR1 and CDR2: LNHDA and SQIVND (reference sequence). V shed 10 bases and J shed 3 bases, with 24 bases lying between them. The length of the CDR3 is 16 residues. The CDR3 coding sequence is TGTGCCACCAAGAGGCAACCCGGCGCAGAGGACTATGGCTACACCTTC. It codes for CATKRQPGAEDYGYTF.

This clonotype occurred a few times. This CDR3 reads CASSQDVAGPAYEQYF. CDR3 DNA sequence: TGCGCCAGCAGCCAAGACGTGGCGGGACCGGCCTACGAGCAGTACTTC. The chain is built from TRBV4-3 and TRBJ2-7, with a possible D match to TRBD2 (6 bases). The CDR3 loop spans 16 amino acids. V was cut by 0 bases and J by 2 bases, with 14 bases left in between. Germline CDR1 and CDR2: LGHNA and YSLEER.

This rearrangement joins TRBV7-9 to TRBJ2-5; 8 bases fit TRBD1. V shed 1 base and J 4 bases; nucleotides not matched to a gene: 5. The CDR3 extends over 15 amino acids. The germline V gene has CDR1 SEHNR and CDR2 FQNEAQ (reference sequence). The CDR3 reads CASSLVPGGGETQYF. The CDR3 DNA reads TGTGCCAGCAGCTTAGTCCCAGGGGGCGGAGAGACCCAGTACTTC.

This clonotype was observed a few times. The rearrangement joins TRBV7-2 to TRBJ2-7; 9 bases line up with TRBD1. CDR3 length: 15 residues. V lost 5 bases to trimming and J lost 3 bases; unmatched junction nucleotides: 8. The germline V gene has CDR1 SGHTA and CDR2 FQGNSA. CDR3 region: CASSESGQGFYEQYF. The CDR3 DNA reads TGTGCCAGCAGCGAGAGCGGACAGGGGTTCTACGAGCAGTACTTC.